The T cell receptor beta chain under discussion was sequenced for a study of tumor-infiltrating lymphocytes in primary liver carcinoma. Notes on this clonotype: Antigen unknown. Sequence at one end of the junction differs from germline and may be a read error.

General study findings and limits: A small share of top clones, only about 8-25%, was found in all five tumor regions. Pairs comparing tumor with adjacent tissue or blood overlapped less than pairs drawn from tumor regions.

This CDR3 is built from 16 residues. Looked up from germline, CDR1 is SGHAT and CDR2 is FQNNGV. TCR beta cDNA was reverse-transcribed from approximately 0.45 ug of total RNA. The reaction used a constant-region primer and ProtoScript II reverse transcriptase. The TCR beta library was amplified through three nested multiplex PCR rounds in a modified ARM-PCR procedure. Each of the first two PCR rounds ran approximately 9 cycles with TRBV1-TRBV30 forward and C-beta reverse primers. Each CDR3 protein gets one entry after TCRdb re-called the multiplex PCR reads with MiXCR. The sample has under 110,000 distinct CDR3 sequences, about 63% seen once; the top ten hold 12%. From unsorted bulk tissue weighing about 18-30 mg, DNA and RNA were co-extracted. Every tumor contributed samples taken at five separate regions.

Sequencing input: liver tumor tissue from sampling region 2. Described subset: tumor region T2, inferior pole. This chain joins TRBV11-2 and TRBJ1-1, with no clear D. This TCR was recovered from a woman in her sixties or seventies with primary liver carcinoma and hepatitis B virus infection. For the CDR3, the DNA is TGTGCCAGCAGCCTAGTCGGGGAATACCGGAACACTGAAGCTTCATTT. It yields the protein CASSLVGEYRNTEASF.